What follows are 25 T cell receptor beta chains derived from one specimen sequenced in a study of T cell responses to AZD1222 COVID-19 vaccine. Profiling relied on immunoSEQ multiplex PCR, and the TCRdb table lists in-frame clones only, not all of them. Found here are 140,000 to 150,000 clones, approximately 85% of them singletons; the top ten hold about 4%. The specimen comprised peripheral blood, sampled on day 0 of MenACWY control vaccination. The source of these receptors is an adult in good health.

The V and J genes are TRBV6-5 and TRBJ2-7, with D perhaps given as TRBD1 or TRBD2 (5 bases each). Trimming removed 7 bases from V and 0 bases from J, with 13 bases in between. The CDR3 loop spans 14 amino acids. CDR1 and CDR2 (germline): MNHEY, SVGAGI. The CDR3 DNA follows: TGTGCCAGCATTAGGGACGCCAGCTCCTACGAGCAGTACGTC. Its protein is CASIRDASSYEQYV.

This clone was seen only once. The CDR3 DNA follows: TGCAGCGTACGGCGGGGGGTTGCCAATGAGCAGTTCTTC. It encodes CSVRRGVANEQFF. The chain joins TRBV29-1 to TRBJ2-1; 8 nucleotides match TRBD2. Germline CDR1 SQVTM, CDR2 ANQGSEA. The ends lost 6 bases at V and 6 bases at J; junction bases unmatched: 7. The CDR3 sequence is 13 residues long.

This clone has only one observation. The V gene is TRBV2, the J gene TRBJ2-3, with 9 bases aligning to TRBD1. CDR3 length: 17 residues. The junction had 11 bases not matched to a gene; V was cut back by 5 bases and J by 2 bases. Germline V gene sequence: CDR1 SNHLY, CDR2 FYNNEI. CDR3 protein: CASSPFGTGSITDTQYF. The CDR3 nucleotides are TGTGCCAGCAGTCCCTTTGGGACAGGGAGTATCACAGATACGCAGTATTTT.

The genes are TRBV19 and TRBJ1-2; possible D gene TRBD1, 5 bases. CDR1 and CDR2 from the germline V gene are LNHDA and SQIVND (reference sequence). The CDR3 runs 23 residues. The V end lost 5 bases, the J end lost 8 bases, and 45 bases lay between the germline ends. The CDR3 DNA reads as TGTGCCAGTAGTTGGTCAGCTAAATTGACCCTTCCAGGAAGAGACAGCTCCTTCGGGGGCTACACCTTC. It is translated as CASSWSAKLTLPGRDSSFGGYTF.

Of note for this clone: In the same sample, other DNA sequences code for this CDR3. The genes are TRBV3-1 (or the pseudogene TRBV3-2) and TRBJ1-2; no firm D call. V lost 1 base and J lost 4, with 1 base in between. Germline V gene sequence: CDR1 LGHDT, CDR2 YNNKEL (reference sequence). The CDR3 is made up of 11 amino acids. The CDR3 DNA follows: TGTGCCAGCAGCCAAGGCTATGGCTACACCTTC. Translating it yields CASSQGYGYTF.

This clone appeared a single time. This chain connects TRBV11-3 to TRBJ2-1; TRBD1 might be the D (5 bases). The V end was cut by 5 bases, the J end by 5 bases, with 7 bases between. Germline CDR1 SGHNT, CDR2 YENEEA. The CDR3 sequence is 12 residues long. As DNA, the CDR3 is TGTGCCAGCAGCATGACAGACAATGAGCAGTTCTTC. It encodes CASSMTDNEQFF.

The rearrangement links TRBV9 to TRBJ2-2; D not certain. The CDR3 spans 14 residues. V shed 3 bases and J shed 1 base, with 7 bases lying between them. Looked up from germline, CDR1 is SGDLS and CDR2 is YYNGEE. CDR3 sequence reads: CASSDSVNTGELFF. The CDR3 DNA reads TGTGCCAGCAGCGATTCAGTGAACACCGGGGAGCTGTTTTTT.

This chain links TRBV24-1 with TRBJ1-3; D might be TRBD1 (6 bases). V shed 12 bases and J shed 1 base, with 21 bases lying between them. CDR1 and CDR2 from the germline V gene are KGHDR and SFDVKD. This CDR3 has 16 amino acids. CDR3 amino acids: CASRGGTYDSGNTIYF. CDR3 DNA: TGTGCCTCTCGAGGCGGGACATATGATTCTGGAAACACCATATATTTT.

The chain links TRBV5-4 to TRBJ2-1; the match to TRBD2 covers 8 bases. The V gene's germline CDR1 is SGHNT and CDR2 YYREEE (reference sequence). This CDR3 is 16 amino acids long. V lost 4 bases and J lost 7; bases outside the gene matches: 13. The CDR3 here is CASSPGGGRDRNEQFF. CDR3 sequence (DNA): TGTGCCAGCAGCCCCGGGGGGGGAAGAGACAGAAATGAGCAGTTCTTC. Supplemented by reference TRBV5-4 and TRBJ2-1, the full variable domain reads ETGVTQSPTHLIKTRGQQVTLRCSSQSGHNTVSWYQQALGQGPQFIFQYYREEENGRGNFPPRFSGLQFPNYSSELNVNALELDDSALYLCASSPGGGRDRNEQFFGPGTRLTVL.

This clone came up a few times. This CDR3 is CASSFSYEQYV. The CDR3 DNA sequence: TGTGCCAGCAGTTTCTCATATGAGCAGTACGTC. The chain carries TRBV2 and TRBJ2-7; D is undetermined. The CDR3 has 11 amino acids. V shed 5 bases and J shed 7 bases, with 9 bases lying between them. Germline values: CDR1 SNHLY, CDR2 FYNNEI.

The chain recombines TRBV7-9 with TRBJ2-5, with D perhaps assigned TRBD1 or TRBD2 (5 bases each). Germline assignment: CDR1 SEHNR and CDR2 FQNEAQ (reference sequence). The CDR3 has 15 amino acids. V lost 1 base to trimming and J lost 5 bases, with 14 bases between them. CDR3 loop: CASSLEGLWGETQYF. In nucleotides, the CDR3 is TGTGCCAGCAGCTTAGAAGGCTTGTGGGGGGAGACCCAGTACTTC.

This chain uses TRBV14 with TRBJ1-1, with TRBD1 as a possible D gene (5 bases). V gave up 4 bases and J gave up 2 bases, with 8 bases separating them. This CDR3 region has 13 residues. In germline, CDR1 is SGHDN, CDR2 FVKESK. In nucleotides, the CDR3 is TGTGCCAGCAGCCTTCAGGGAAACACTGAAGCTTTCTTT. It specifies CASSLQGNTEAFF.

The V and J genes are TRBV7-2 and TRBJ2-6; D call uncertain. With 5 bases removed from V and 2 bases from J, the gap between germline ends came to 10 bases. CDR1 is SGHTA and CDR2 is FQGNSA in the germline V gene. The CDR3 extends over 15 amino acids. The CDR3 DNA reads TGTGCCAGCAGCCCGTATGAGCCTGGGGCCAACGTCCTGACTTTC. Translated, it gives CASSPYEPGANVLTF. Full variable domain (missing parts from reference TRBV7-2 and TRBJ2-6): GAGVSQSPSNKVTEKGKDVELRCDPISGHTALYWYRQSLGQGLEFLIYFQGNSAPDKSGLPSDRFSAERTGGSVSTLTIQRTQQEDSAVYLCASSPYEPGANVLTFGAGSRLTVL.

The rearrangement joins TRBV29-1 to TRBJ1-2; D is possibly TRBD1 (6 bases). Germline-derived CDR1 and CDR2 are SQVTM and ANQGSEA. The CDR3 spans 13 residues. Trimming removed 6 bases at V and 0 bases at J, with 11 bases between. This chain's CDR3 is CSVRQDANYGYTF. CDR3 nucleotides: TGCAGCGTAAGACAGGACGCTAACTATGGCTACACCTTC.

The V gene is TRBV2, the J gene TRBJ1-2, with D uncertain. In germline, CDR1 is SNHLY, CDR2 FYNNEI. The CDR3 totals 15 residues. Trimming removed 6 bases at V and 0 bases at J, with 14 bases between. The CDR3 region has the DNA TGTGCCAGCAGCCTTGGACGGCCAGCTAACTATGGCTACACCTTC. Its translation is CASSLGRPANYGYTF. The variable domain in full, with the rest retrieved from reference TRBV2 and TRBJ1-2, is EPEVTQTPSHQVTQMGQEVILRCVPISNHLYFYWYRQILGQKVEFLVSFYNNEISEKSEIFDDQFSVERPDGSNFTLKIRSTKLEDSAMYFCASSLGRPANYGYTFGSGTRLTVV.

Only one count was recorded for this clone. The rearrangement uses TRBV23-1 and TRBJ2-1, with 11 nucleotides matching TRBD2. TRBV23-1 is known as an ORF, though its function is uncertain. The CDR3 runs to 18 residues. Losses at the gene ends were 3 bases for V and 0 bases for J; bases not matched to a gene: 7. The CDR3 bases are TGCGCCAGCAGTCAGCTACTAGCGGGGGAGACCTCCTACAATGAGCAGTTCTTC. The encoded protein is CASSQLLAGETSYNEQFF.

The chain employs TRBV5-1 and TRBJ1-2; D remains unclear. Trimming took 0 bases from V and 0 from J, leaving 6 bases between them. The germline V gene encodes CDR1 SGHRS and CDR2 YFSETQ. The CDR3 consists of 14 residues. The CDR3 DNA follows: TGCGCCAGCAGCTTGGCCCAAGCTAACTATGGCTACACCTTC. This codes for CASSLAQANYGYTF.

The CDR3, as DNA: TGTGCCAGCAGCTTACGGGGAAGTGAAAAACTGTTTTTT. Translating it yields CASSLRGSEKLFF. The chain employs TRBV13 and TRBJ1-4; D ambiguous. V lost 2 bases to trimming and J lost 7 bases, with 8 bases between them. From germline, CDR1 is PRHDT and CDR2 FYEKMQ (reference sequence). There are 13 residues in the CDR3.

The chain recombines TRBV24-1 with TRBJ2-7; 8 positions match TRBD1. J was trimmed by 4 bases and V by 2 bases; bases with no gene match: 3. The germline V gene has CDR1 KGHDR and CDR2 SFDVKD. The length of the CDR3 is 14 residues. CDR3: CATSDSDRAYEQYV. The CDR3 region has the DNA TGTGCCACCAGTGATTCGGACAGGGCATACGAGCAGTACGTC.

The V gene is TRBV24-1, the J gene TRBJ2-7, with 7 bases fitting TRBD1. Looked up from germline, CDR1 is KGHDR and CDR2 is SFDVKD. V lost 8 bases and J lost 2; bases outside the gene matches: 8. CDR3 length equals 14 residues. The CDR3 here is CATTAGTDPYEQYV. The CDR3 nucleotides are TGTGCCACCACAGCCGGGACAGACCCCTACGAGCAGTACGTC.

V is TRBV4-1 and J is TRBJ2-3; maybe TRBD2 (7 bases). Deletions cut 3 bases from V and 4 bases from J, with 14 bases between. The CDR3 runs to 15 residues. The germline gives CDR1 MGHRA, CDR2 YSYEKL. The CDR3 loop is CASSHARGGPDTQYF. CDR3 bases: TGCGCCAGCAGCCATGCGAGGGGGGGGCCAGATACGCAGTATTTT.

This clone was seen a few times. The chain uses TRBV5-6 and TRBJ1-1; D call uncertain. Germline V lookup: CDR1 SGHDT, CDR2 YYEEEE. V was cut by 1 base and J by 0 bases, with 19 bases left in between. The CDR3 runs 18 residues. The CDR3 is CASSLRFLGRQVNTEAFF. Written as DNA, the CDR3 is TGTGCCAGCAGCTTGCGATTTTTGGGTCGGCAGGTGAACACTGAAGCTTTCTTT.

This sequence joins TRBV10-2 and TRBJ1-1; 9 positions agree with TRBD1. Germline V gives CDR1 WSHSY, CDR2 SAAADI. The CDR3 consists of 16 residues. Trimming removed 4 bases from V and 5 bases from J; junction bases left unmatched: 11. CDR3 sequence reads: CASSGLNRGQGTEAFF. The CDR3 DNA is TGCGCCAGCAGTGGGCTGAACAGGGGGCAGGGAACTGAAGCTTTCTTT.

The CDR3 DNA is TGTGCCAGCAGCTTAACAGGGCGGGGGCGCGATGAGCAGTTCTTC. It translates to CASSLTGRGRDEQFF. This chain joins TRBV11-2 and TRBJ2-1; maybe TRBD2 (7 bases). The germline V gene encodes CDR1 SGHAT and CDR2 FQNNGV. The CDR3 is made up of 15 amino acids. V lost 2 bases and J lost 8, with 16 bases in between.

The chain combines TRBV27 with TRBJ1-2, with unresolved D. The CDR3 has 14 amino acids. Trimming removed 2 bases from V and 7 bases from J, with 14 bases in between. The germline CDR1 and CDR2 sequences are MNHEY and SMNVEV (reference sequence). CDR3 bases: TGTGCCAGCAGTTTAACCCTCGGGTCCGGTGGCTACACCTTC. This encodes CASSLTLGSGGYTF.